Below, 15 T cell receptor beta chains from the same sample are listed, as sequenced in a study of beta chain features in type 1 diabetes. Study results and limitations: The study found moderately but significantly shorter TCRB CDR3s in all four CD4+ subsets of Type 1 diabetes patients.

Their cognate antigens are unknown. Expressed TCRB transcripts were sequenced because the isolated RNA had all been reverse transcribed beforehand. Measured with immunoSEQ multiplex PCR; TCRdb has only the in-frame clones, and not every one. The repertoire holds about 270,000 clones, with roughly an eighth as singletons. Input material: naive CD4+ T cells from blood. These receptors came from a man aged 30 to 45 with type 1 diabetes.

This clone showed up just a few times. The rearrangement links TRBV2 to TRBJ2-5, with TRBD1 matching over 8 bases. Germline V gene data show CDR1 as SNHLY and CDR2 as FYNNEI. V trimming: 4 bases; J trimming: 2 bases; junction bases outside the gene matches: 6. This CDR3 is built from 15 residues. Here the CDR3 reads CASSVQGASQETQYF. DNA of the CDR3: TGTGCCAGCAGTGTCCAGGGGGCGAGTCAAGAGACCCAGTACTTC.

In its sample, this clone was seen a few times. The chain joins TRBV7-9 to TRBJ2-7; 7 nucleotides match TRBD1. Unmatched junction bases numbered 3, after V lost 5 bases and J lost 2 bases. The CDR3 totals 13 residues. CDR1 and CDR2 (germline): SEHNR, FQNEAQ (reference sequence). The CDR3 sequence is CASSRDRAYEQYF. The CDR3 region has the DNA TGTGCCAGCAGCCGGGACAGAGCCTACGAGCAGTACTTC.

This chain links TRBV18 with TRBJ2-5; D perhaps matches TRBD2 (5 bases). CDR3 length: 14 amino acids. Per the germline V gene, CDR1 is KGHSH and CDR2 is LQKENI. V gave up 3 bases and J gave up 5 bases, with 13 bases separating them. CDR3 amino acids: CASSPRAVGETQYF. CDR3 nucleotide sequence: TGTGCCAGCTCACCGCGGGCAGTTGGGGAGACCCAGTACTTC.

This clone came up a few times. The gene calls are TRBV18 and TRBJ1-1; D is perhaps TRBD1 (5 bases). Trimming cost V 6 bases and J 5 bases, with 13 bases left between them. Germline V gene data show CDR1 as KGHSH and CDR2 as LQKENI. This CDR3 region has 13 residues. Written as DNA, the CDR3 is TGTGCCAGCTCGCTCGGGGAGGGGACTGAAGCTTTCTTT. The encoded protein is CASSLGEGTEAFF. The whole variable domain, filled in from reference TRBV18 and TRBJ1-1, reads NAGVMQNPRHLVRRRGQEARLRCSPMKGHSHVYWYRQLPEEGLKFMVYLQKENIIDESGMPKERFSAEFPKEGPSILRIQQVVRGDSAAYFCASSLGEGTEAFFGQGTRLTVV.

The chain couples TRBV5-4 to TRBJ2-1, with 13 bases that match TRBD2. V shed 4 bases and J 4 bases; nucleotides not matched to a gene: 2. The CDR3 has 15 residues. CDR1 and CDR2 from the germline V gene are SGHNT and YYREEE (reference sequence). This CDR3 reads CASSETSGRYNEQFF. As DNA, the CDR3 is TGTGCCAGCAGCGAGACTAGCGGGAGGTACAATGAGCAGTTCTTC. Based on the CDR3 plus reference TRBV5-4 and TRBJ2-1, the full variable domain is ETGVTQSPTHLIKTRGQQVTLRCSSQSGHNTVSWYQQALGQGPQFIFQYYREEENGRGNFPPRFSGLQFPNYSSELNVNALELDDSALYLCASSETSGRYNEQFFGPGTRLTVL.

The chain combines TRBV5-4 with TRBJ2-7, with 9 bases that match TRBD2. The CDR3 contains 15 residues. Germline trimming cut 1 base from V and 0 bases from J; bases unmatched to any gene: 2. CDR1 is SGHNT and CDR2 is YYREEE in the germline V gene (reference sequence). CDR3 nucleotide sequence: TGTGCCAGCAGCTTGACTAGCGGGCCCTCCTACGAGCAGTACTTC. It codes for CASSLTSGPSYEQYF.

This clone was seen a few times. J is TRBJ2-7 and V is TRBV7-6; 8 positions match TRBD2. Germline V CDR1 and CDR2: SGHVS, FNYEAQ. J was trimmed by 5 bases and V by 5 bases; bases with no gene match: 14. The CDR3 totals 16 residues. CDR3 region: CASSPSGPGRRDEQYF. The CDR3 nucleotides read TGTGCCAGCAGCCCTAGCGGGCCAGGGAGGAGGGACGAGCAGTACTTC.

For the CDR3, the DNA is TGCGCCAGCAGCCAACATAGCGGGGCAGTTATATATGAGCAGTTCTTC. Translated, it gives CASSQHSGAVIYEQFF. The genes are TRBV4-1 and TRBJ2-1, with 8 bases aligning to TRBD2. This CDR3 has 16 amino acids. Trimming removed 2 bases from V and 8 bases from J; junction bases left unmatched: 11. CDR1 is MGHRA and CDR2 is YSYEKL in the germline V gene.

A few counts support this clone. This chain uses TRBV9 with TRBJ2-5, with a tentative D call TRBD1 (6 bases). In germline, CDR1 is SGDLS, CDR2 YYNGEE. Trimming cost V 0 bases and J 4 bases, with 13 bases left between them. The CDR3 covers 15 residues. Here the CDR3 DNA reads TGTGCCAGCAGCGTAGCTCCGGACAGATTAGAGACCCAGTACTTC. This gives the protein CASSVAPDRLETQYF.

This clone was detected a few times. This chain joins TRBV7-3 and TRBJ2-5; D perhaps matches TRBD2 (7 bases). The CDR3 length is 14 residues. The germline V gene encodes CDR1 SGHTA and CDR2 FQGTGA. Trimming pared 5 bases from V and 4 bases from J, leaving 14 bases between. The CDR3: CASSLGGQRETQYF. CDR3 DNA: TGTGCCAGCAGCCTGGGGGGGCAGAGAGAGACCCAGTACTTC.

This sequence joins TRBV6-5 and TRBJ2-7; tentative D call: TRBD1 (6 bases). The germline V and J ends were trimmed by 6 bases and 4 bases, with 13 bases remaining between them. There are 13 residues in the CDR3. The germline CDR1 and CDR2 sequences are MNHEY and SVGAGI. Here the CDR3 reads CASSPDRQYEQYF. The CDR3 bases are TGTGCCAGCAGCCCTGACAGGCAGTACGAGCAGTACTTC.

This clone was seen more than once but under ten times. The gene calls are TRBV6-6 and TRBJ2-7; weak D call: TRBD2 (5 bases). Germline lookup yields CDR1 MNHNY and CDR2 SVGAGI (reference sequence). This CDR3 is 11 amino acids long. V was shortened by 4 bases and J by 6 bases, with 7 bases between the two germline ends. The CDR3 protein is CASSSLAEQYF. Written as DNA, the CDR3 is TGTGCCAGCAGTTCTCTAGCCGAGCAGTACTTC.

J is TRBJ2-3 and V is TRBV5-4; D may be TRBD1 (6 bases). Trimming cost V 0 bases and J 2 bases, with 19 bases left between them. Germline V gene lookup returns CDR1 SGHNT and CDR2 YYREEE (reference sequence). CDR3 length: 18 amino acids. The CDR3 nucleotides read TGTGCCAGCAGCTTGGTATCGGGCAGGGGATCCCACACAGATACGCAGTATTTT. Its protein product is CASSLVSGRGSHTDTQYF. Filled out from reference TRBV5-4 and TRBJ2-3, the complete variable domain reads ETGVTQSPTHLIKTRGQQVTLRCSSQSGHNTVSWYQQALGQGPQFIFQYYREEENGRGNFPPRFSGLQFPNYSSELNVNALELDDSALYLCASSLVSGRGSHTDTQYFGPGTRLTVL.

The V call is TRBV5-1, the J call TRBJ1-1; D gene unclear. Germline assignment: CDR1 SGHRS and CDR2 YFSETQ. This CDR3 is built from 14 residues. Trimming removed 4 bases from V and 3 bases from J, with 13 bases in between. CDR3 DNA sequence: TGCGCCAGCAGCAGAGGACTGAGGGACACTGAAGCTTTCTTT. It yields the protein CASSRGLRDTEAFF.

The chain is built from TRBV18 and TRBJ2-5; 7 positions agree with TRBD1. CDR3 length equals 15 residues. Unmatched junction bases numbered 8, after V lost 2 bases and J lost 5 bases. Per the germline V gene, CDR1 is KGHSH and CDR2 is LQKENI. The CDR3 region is CASSPRQGMRETQYF. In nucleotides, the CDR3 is TGTGCCAGCTCACCAAGACAGGGTATGAGGGAGACCCAGTACTTC.